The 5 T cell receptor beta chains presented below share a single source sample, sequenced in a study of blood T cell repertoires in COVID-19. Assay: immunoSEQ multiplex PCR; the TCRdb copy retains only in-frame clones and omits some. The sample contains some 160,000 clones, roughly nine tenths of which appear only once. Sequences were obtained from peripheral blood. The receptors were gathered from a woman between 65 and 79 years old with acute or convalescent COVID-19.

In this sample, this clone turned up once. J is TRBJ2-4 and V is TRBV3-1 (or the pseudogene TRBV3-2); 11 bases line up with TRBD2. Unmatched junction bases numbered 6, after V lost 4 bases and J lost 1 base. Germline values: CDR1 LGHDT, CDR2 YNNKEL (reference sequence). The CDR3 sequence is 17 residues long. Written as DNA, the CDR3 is TGTGCCAGCAGCCGAATTTTAGCGGGAGGGGCCAAAAACATTCAGTACTTC. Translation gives CASSRILAGGAKNIQYF.

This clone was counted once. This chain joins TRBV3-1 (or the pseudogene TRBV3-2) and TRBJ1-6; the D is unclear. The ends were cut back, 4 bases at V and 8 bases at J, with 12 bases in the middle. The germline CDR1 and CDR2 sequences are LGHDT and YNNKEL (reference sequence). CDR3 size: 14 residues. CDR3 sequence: CASSPRGGDSPLHF. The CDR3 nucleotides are TGTGCCAGCAGCCCCCGAGGAGGAGATTCACCCCTCCACTTT.

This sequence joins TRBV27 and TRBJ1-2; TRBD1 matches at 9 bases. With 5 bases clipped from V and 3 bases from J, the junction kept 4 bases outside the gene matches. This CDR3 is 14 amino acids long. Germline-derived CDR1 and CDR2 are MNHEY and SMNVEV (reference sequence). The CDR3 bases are TGTGCCAGCAGTCTCAACAGGGGGCACTATGGCTACACCTTC. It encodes CASSLNRGHYGYTF.

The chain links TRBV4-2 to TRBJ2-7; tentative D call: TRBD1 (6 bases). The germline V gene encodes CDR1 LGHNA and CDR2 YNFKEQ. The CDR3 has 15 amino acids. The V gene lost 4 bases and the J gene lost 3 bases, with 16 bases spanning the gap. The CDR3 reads CASSRAAGGNYEQYF. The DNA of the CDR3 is TGTGCCAGCAGCCGCGCCGCTGGGGGCAACTACGAGCAGTACTTC.

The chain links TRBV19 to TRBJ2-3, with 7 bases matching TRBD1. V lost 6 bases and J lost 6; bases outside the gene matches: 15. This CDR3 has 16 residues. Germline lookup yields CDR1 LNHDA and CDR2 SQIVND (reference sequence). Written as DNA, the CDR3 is TGTGCCAGTAGGCCAGACAGGGTAGGAGCTTCGGATACGCAGTATTTT. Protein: CASRPDRVGASDTQYF.